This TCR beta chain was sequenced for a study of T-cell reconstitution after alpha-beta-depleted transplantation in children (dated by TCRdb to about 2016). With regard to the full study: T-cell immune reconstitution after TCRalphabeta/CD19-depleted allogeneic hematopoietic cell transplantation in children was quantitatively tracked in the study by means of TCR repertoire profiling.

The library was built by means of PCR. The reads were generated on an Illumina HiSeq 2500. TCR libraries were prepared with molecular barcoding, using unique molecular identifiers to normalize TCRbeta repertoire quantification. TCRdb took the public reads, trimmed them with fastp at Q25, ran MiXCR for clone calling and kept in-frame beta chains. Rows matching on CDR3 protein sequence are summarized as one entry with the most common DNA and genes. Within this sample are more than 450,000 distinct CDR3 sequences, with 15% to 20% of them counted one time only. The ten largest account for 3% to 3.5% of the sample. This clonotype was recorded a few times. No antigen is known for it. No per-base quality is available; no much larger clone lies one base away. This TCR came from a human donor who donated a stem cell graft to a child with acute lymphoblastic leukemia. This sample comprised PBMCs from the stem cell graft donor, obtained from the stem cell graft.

The CDR3 protein: CASSQGHKAFF. At the DNA level, the sequence is TGCGCCAGCAGCCAGGGACATAAAGCTTTCTTT. This receptor chain uses TRBV4-1 and TRBJ1-1, and perhaps TRBD1 as D gene, on 6 matching bases. CDR1 and CDR2 were assigned from the germline V gene as MGHRA and YSYEKL. V lost 3 bases and J lost 9 bases; the stretch between them is 8 bases long. From the cysteine through the phenylalanine, the CDR3 covers 11 amino acids. Solely the CDR3 DNA is kept, with 33 bases framed from the first base.